Presented here are 26 T cell receptor beta chains from one specimen sequenced in a study of cytomegalovirus exposure and HLA in healthy donors. Vbeta (60) and Jbeta (13) primers were used in the PCR. Repertoires were generated with immunoSEQ multiplex PCR, while TCRdb's copy carries only in-frame clones and drops some. The table records some 200,000 clones, about 89% of them present only once. Sequenced input: PBMCs. The source of these receptors is a woman under 30 in good health and CMV-seronegative.

This rearrangement joins TRBV29-1 to TRBJ1-3; weak D call: TRBD1 (6 bases). The CDR3 runs to 12 residues. The V gene's germline CDR1 is SQVTM and CDR2 ANQGSEA. Trimming removed 7 bases at V and 3 bases at J, with 10 bases between. CDR3 protein: CSAGDNGNTIYF. CDR3 DNA sequence: TGCAGCGCCGGGGACAATGGAAACACCATATATTTT.

The CDR3 sequence is CASSRERPGGGEQYF. CDR3 DNA: TGTGCCAGCAGTCGAGAACGTCCAGGGGGCGGAGAGCAGTACTTC. V is TRBV5-6 and J is TRBJ2-7; TRBD1 matches at 8 bases. The CDR3 contains 15 residues. The V segment lost 5 bases and the J segment 7 bases; nucleotides outside the gene matches: 14. The germline V gene has CDR1 SGHDT and CDR2 YYEEEE.

Note on this clone: One end of the junction fails to match germline, which may point to a read error. This chain uses TRBV6-1 with TRBJ1-5, with D perhaps matching TRBD1 (5 bases). The CDR3 spans 17 residues. Germline V gives CDR1 MNHNS, CDR2 SASEGT. Here the CDR3 DNA reads TGTGTCAGCAGTGAAGCGCGAAGGGGCAGGAAAAATCAGCCCCAGCATTTT. The encoded protein is CVSSEARRGRKNQPQHF.

In its sample, this clone was seen a few times. The same CDR3 also results from other DNA sequences found in this sample. The CDR3 loop is CASRRLAGPQETQYF. The CDR3 DNA follows: TGCGCCAGCAGGCGCCTAGCGGGACCCCAAGAGACCCAGTACTTC. The chain combines TRBV5-1 with TRBJ2-5, with 9 bases that match TRBD2. This CDR3 spans 15 amino acids. Germline CDR1 and CDR2: SGHRS and YFSETQ. The trim removed 5 bases at V and 1 base at J, leaving 6 bases unmatched.

The chain is built from TRBV2 and TRBJ2-5; 8 bases fit TRBD2. CDR1 is SNHLY, CDR2 FYNNEI, per germline. V trimming: 6 bases; J trimming: 3 bases; junction bases outside the gene matches: 0. The CDR3 runs 12 residues. CDR3 in amino acids: CASRLAEETQYF. CDR3 nucleotide sequence: TGTGCCAGCAGACTAGCGGAAGAGACCCAGTACTTC.

The CDR3 spells CASSLVRLAGGVRSYNEQFF. The CDR3 DNA is TGTGCCAGCAGCTTAGTGAGACTAGCGGGGGGCGTCAGGTCCTACAATGAGCAGTTCTTC. The chain links TRBV7-8 to TRBJ2-1, with TRBD2 identical over 13 bases. The germline CDR1 and CDR2 sequences are SGHVS and FQNEAQ. V was pared by 1 base and J by 1 base, with 10 bases of the junction left unmatched. The CDR3 is 20 residues long.

V and J are TRBV2 and TRBJ2-1; 9 bases are shared with TRBD2. The CDR3 spans 16 residues. The germline CDR1 and CDR2 sequences are SNHLY and FYNNEI. V shed 8 bases, J shed 8 bases, and the junction held 16 bases outside the gene matches. As DNA, the CDR3 is TGTGCCAGCGGGCCTTGGGGCGGGGGGGCCGAGGATGAGCAGTTCTTC. As protein: CASGPWGGGAEDEQFF.

The sample holds one count of this clone. This rearrangement joins TRBV4-2 to TRBJ2-3; possibly TRBD2 for D (5 bases). The ends were cut back, 0 bases at V and 9 bases at J, with 16 bases in the middle. The germline V gene encodes CDR1 LGHNA and CDR2 YNFKEQ. This CDR3 comprises 15 residues. The CDR3 reads CASSQETREGSTQYF. In DNA form, the CDR3 reads TGTGCCAGCAGCCAAGAAACGAGAGAGGGAAGCACGCAGTATTTT.

J is TRBJ2-3 and V is TRBV5-3, with a weak D call TRBD2 (5 bases). TRBV5-3 is an open reading frame whose function is uncertain. Trimming removed 8 bases at V and 4 bases at J, with 14 bases between. The CDR3 contains 13 residues. In DNA form, the CDR3 reads TGTGCCAGTCCGGAACCCGGGGCAGATACGCAGTATTTT. It specifies CASPEPGADTQYF.

The genes are TRBV5-1 and TRBJ2-1, with D perhaps TRBD2 (5 bases). V gave up 3 bases and J gave up 2 bases, with 9 bases separating them. CDR1 and CDR2 from the germline V gene are SGHRS and YFSETQ. There are 14 residues in the CDR3. In DNA form, the CDR3 reads TGCGCCAGCAGCTCCTCCGGGGCCTACAATGAGCAGTTCTTC. Amino acids: CASSSSGAYNEQFF. The whole variable domain, filled in from reference TRBV5-1 and TRBJ2-1, reads KAGVTQTPRYLIKTRGQQVTLSCSPISGHRSVSWYQQTPGQGLQFLFEYFSETQRNKGNFPGRFSGRQFSNSRSEMNVSTLELGDSALYLCASSSSGAYNEQFFGPGTRLTVL.

The chain has TRBV4-3 and TRBJ1-2; maybe TRBD1 (5 bases). CDR3 length: 15 amino acids. Trimming pared 0 bases from V and 8 bases from J, leaving 16 bases between. Germline CDR1 is LGHNA and CDR2 is YSLEER. The CDR3 nucleotides are TGCGCCAGCAGCCAAGAAACATCTGGGGCCATCGGCTACACCTTC. Residues: CASSQETSGAIGYTF.

The chain is built from TRBV27 and TRBJ1-2; D remains ambiguous. Germline values: CDR1 MNHEY, CDR2 SMNVEV (reference sequence). The CDR3 length is 13 residues. Trimming stripped 0 bases from V and 1 base from J, with 3 bases between. CDR3 amino acids: CASSLSGNYGYTF. CDR3 sequence (DNA): TGTGCCAGCAGTTTATCCGGTAACTATGGCTACACCTTC.

The CDR3 sequence is CASSTRTGGTEAFF. Written as DNA, the CDR3 is TGCGCCAGCAGCACCCGGACAGGGGGCACTGAAGCTTTCTTT. J is TRBJ1-1 and V is TRBV5-1; 10 bases match TRBD1. The CDR3 totals 14 residues. Germline CDR1 is SGHRS and CDR2 is YFSETQ. The V gene end was trimmed by 4 bases and the J gene end by 4 bases; junction bases not matched to a gene: 4.

The rearrangement joins TRBV2 to TRBJ2-3; 10 nucleotides line up with TRBD1. CDR1 SNHLY and CDR2 FYNNEI come from the germline V gene. V lost 8 bases, J lost 4 bases, and 9 bases stayed unmatched. This CDR3 is built from 15 residues. The DNA of the CDR3 is TGTGCCAGCTCCCGGGACAGGGGTGCGGCAGATACGCAGTATTTT. Its protein is CASSRDRGAADTQYF.

The chain carries TRBV9 and TRBJ2-7; the D gene is possibly TRBD1 (5 bases). Germline CDR1 is SGDLS and CDR2 is YYNGEE. Trimming took 4 bases from V and 3 from J, leaving 17 bases between them. The CDR3 is 15 amino acids. The CDR3 region has the DNA TGTGCCAGCAGCCCCCAGCAGGGTCAAAGCTACGAGCAGTACTTC. Its translation is CASSPQQGQSYEQYF.

The chain combines TRBV7-9 with TRBJ2-1, with D perhaps matching TRBD2 (6 bases). CDR1 and CDR2 from the germline V gene are SEHNR and FQNEAQ (reference sequence). The CDR3 totals 17 residues. The V end was cut by 2 bases, the J end by 5 bases, with 19 bases between. The CDR3: CASSLRLRGRTDNEQFF. CDR3 in DNA: TGTGCCAGCAGCTTACGGCTTCGAGGGAGGACCGACAATGAGCAGTTCTTC.

This chain uses TRBV9 with TRBJ2-1, with 7 bases that match TRBD1. The J segment lost 9 bases and the V segment lost 0 bases, leaving 6 bases of the junction unmatched. The CDR3 covers 14 residues. Germline loops: CDR1 SGDLS, CDR2 YYNGEE. CDR3 loop: CASSVGDRATEQFF. The CDR3 DNA follows: TGTGCCAGCAGCGTAGGCGACAGGGCGACTGAGCAGTTCTTC.

The V call is TRBV9, the J call TRBJ2-1; 9 positions agree with TRBD2. CDR1 is SGDLS and CDR2 is YYNGEE in the germline V gene. After removal of 3 bases from V and 6 bases from J, the junction contained 4 bases not matched to a gene. The CDR3 is made up of 14 amino acids. This chain's CDR3 is CASSEGTSPNEQFF. CDR3 coding DNA: TGTGCCAGCAGCGAAGGGACTAGCCCCAATGAGCAGTTCTTC.

The CDR3 sequence is CASSPAGGPYEQYF. For the CDR3, the DNA is TGTGCCAGCTCACCAGCGGGAGGGCCCTACGAGCAGTACTTC. The chain is built from TRBV18 and TRBJ2-7, with 9 bases lining up with TRBD2. This CDR3 has 14 residues. The germline V gene has CDR1 KGHSH and CDR2 LQKENI. The junction had 1 base not matched to a gene; V was cut back by 2 bases and J by 2 bases.

V gene TRBV5-1 combines with J gene TRBJ2-7, with TRBD2 matching over 7 bases. The J segment lost 3 bases and the V segment lost 0 bases, leaving 6 bases of the junction unmatched. The CDR3 length is 15 residues. In germline, CDR1 is SGHRS, CDR2 YFSETQ. The DNA for the CDR3 is TGCGCCAGCAGCTTGGACGGGGGGAAGGGCTACGAGCAGTACTTC. Protein product: CASSLDGGKGYEQYF.

The rearrangement links TRBV5-1 to TRBJ1-1; D perhaps matches TRBD1 (5 bases). The V gene lost 4 bases and the J gene lost 5 bases, with 21 bases spanning the gap. Per the germline V gene, CDR1 is SGHRS and CDR2 is YFSETQ. The CDR3 loop spans 16 amino acids. CDR3 DNA sequence: TGCGCCAGCAGCCCCGGTCCCCTGCCAGGGCCGACTGAAGCTTTCTTT. Amino acid sequence: CASSPGPLPGPTEAFF.

The chain combines TRBV7-6 with TRBJ2-7; TRBD2 matches 8 bases. Losses at the gene ends were 0 bases for V and 5 bases for J; bases not matched to a gene: 9. There are 16 residues in the CDR3. Germline-derived CDR1 and CDR2 are SGHVS and FNYEAQ. The CDR3 loop reads CASSLALTGGAHEQYF. The CDR3 DNA reads TGTGCCAGCAGCTTAGCTCTAACCGGGGGGGCCCACGAGCAGTACTTC.

This chain links TRBV7-9 with TRBJ1-3; D not certain. This CDR3 has 14 amino acids. CDR1 SEHNR and CDR2 FQNEAQ come from the germline V gene (reference sequence). V shed 4 bases and J shed 2 bases, with 9 bases lying between them. DNA of the CDR3: TGTGCCAGCAGCTCTCTAATGCCTGGAAACACCATATATTTT. Translated, it gives CASSSLMPGNTIYF.

The V and J genes are TRBV27 and TRBJ1-2; D remains unclear. The CDR3 runs to 16 residues. Germline V CDR1 and CDR2: MNHEY, SMNVEV (reference sequence). Trimming took off 3 bases at V and 5 bases at J, with 19 bases between the two ends. The CDR3 here is CASSLVAPAAGYGYTF. In DNA, the CDR3 is TGTGCCAGCAGTTTGGTAGCCCCGGCGGCTGGATATGGCTACACCTTC.

The V call is TRBV5-1, the J call TRBJ1-1; 8 nucleotides line up with TRBD1. The CDR3 contains 17 residues. The ends lost 3 bases at V and 2 bases at J; junction bases unmatched: 12. The germline gives CDR1 SGHRS, CDR2 YFSETQ. CDR3 nucleotides: TGCGCCAGCAGCTCTAGCACAGGGGGAAGGAAAAACACTGAAGCTTTCTTT. Protein: CASSSSTGGRKNTEAFF.

This clone came up once. The V and J genes are TRBV5-1 and TRBJ1-1, with 9 positions matching TRBD1. Trimming took 7 bases from V and 5 from J; bases not matched to a gene: 12. Per the germline V gene, CDR1 is SGHRS and CDR2 is YFSETQ. There are 15 residues in the CDR3. The CDR3 region has the DNA TGCGCCAGCCGGGCCGGCGGGACAGGGAGGACTGAAGCTTTCTTT. It translates to CASRAGGTGRTEAFF.